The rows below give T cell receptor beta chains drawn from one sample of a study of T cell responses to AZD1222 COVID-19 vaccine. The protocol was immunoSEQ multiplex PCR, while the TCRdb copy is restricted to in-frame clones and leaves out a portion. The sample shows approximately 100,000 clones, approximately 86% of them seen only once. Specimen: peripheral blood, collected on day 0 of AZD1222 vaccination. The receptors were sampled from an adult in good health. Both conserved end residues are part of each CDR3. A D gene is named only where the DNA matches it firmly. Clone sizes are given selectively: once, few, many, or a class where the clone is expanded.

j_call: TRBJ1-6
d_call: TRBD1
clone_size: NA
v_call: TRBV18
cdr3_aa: CASSQQGAEGSPLHF
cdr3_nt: TGTGCCAGCTCACAGCAGGGGGCGGAGGGTTCACCCCTCCACTTT

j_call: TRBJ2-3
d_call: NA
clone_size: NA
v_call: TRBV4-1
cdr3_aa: CASSQTPGTLQTDTQYF
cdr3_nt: TGCGCCAGCAGCCAAACTCCCGGGACTCTCCAAACAGATACGCAGTATTTT

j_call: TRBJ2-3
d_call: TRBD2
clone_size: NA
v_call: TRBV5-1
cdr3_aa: CASSLVLAGGTDTQYF
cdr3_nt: TGCGCCAGCAGCTTGGTACTAGCGGGAGGAACAGATACGCAGTATTTT

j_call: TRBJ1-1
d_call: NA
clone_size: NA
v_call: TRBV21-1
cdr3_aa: CASKGTGENTEAFF
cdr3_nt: TGTGCCAGCAAAGGGACAGGGGAGAACACTGAAGCTTTCTTT

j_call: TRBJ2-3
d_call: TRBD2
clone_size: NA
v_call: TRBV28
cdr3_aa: CASIKAGADTQYF
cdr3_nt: TGTGCCAGCATTAAGGCGGGAGCAGATACGCAGTATTTT

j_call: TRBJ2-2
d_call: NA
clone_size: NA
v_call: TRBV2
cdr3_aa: CANYNARGANTGELFF
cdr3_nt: TGTGCCAACTATAATGCTAGGGGAGCGAACACCGGGGAGCTGTTTTTT

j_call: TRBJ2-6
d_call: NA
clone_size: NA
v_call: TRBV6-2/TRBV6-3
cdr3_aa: CASSYIRGQAGANVLTF
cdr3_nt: TGTGCCAGCAGTTATATTAGGGGACAAGCTGGGGCCAACGTCCTGACTTTC

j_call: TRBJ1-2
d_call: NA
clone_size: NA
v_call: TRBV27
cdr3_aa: CASSPQGRGGYTF
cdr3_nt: TGTGCCAGCAGTCCCCAGGGGCGTGGGGGCTACACCTTC

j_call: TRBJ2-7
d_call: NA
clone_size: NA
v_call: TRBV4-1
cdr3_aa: CASSQEGRSYEQYF
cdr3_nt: TGCGCCAGCAGCCAAGAAGGGAGGTCCTACGAGCAGTACTTC

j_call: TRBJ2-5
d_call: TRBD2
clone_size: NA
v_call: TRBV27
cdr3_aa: CASSPLGSGGQETQYF
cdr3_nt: TGTGCCAGCAGTCCCCTGGGGAGCGGGGGGCAAGAGACCCAGTACTTC

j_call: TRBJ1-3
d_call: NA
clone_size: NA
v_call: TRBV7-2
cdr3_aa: CASSSRIGSSGNTIYF
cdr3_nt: TGTGCCAGCAGCTCTCGCATCGGGTCCTCTGGAAACACCATATATTTT

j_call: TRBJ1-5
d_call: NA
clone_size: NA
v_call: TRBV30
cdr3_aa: CAWSTTPNQPQHF
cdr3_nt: TGTGCCTGGAGTACAACCCCTAATCAGCCCCAGCATTTT

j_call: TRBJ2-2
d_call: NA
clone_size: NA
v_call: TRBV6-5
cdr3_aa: CASTKTSNTGELFF
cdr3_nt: TGTGCCAGCACTAAGACCTCGAACACCGGGGAGCTGTTTTTT

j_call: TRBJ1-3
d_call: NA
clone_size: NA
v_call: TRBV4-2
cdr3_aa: CASSQGQARGVPGNTIYF
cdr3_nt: TGTGCCAGCAGCCAAGGGCAAGCACGGGGAGTCCCTGGAAACACCATATATTTT

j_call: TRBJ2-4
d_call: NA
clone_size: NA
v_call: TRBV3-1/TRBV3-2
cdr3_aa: CASSQYTAKNIQYF
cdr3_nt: TGTGCCAGCAGCCAGTATACAGCCAAAAACATTCAGTACTTC

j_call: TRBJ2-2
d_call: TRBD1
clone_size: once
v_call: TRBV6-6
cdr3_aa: CASSYGGTGDTGELFF
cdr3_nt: TGTGCCAGCAGTTACGGTGGGACAGGCGACACCGGGGAGCTGTTTTTT

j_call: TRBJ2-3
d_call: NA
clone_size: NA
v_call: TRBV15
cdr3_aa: CATSRAHSAGAAQYF
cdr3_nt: TGTGCCACCAGCAGAGCCCATTCCGCGGGGGCAGCGCAGTATTTT

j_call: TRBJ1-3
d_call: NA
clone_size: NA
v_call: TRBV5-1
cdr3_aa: CASSGGRQSSGNTIYF
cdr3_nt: TGCGCCAGCAGTGGGGGACGTCAGAGCTCTGGAAACACCATATATTTT

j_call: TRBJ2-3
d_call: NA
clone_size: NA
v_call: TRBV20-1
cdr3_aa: CSARSDTQYF
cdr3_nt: TGCAGTGCTAGAAGTGATACGCAGTATTTT

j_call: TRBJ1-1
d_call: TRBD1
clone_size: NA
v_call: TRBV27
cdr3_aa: CASSPQTGSIVTFF
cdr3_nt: TGTGCCAGCAGTCCACAGACAGGGAGTATCGTCACTTTCTTT

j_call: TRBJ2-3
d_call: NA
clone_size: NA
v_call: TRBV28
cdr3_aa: CASSPRRGAYTDTQYF
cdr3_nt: TGTGCCAGCAGTCCCCGCAGGGGAGCTTACACAGATACGCAGTATTTT

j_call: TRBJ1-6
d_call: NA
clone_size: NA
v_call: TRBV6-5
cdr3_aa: CASKGGYNSPLHF
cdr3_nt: TGTGCCAGCAAGGGAGGTTATAATTCACCCCTCCACTTT

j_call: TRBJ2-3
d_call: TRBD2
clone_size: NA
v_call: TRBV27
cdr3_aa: CASSKIPGIAGYTDTQYF
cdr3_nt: TGTGCCAGCAGTAAAATACCCGGGATAGCGGGATACACAGATACGCAGTATTTT

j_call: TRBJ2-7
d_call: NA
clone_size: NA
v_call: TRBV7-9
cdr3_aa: CASSLGGPGGYEQYF
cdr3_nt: TGTGCCAGCAGCTTAGGCGGGCCAGGGGGGTACGAGCAGTACTTC

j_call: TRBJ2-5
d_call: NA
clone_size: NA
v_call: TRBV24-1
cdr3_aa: CATSDQGQSQETQYF
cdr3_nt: TGTGCCACCAGTGACCAAGGACAGAGCCAAGAGACCCAGTACTTC

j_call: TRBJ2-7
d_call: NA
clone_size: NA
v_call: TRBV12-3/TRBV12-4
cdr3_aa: CASSADRSYEQYF
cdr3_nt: TGTGCCAGCAGCGCTGACCGTTCCTACGAGCAGTACTTC

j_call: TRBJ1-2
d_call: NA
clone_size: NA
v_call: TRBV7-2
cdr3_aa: CASSHRGFAGYYGYTF
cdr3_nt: TGTGCCAGCAGCCATAGGGGGTTTGCAGGCTACTATGGCTACACCTTC

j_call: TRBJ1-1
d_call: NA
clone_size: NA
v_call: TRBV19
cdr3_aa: CASSKERSLNTEAFF
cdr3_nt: TGTGCCAGTAGTAAGGAGAGGTCCTTGAACACTGAAGCTTTCTTT

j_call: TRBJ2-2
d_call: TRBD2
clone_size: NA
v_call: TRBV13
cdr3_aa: CASSSLAGGHTGELFF
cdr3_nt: TGTGCCAGCAGCTCACTAGCGGGGGGGCACACCGGGGAGCTGTTTTTT

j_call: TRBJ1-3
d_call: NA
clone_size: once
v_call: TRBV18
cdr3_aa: CASSPTGQPSGNTIYF
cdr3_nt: TGTGCCAGCTCACCCACAGGCCAACCCTCTGGAAACACCATATATTTT

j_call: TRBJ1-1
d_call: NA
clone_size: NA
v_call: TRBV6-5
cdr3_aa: CASSYPSGGTEAFF
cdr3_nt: TGTGCCAGCAGTTACCCCAGTGGGGGCACTGAAGCTTTCTTT

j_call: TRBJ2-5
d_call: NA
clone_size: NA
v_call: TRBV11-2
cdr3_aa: CASSFSGSWETQYF
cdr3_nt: TGTGCCAGCAGCTTTTCCGGGAGCTGGGAGACCCAGTACTTC

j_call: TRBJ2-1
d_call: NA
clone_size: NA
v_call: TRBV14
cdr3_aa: CASSQGGGGAFYNEQFF
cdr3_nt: TGTGCCAGCAGCCAAGGAGGAGGCGGGGCGTTCTACAATGAGCAGTTCTTC

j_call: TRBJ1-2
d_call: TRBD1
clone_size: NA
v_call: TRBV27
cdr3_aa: CASSPRGQGDYGYTF
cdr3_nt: TGTGCCAGCAGTCCGAGGGGACAGGGGGACTATGGCTACACCTTC

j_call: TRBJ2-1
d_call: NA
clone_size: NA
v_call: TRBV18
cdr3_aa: CASSPGNLNEQFF
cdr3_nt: TGTGCCAGCTCACCAGGGAACCTCAATGAGCAGTTCTTC

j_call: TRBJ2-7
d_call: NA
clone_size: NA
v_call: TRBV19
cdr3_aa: CASSSYRDEQYF
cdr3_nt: TGTGCCAGTAGTTCATACAGAGACGAGCAGTACTTC

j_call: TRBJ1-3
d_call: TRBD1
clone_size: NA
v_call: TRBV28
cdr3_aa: CASAIPGQVGNTIYF
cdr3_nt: TGTGCCAGCGCAATACCCGGACAGGTCGGAAACACCATATATTTT

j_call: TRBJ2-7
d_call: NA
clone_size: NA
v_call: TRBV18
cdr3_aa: CASSPGAGEHYEQYF
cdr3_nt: TGTGCCAGCTCACCAGGTGCAGGGGAACATTACGAGCAGTACTTC

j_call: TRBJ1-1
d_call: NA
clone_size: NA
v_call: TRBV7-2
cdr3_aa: CASSRRGGGNTEAFF
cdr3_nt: TGTGCCAGCAGCCGCCGAGGGGGGGGTAACACTGAAGCTTTCTTT

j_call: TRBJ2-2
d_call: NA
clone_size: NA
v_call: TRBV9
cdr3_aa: CASSVGYRNTGELFF
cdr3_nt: TGTGCCAGCAGCGTAGGATACAGGAACACCGGGGAGCTGTTTTTT

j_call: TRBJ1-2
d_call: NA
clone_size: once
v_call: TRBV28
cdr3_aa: CASSLPGQPSLYGYTF
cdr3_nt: TGTGCCAGCAGTTTACCCGGACAGCCGAGCCTCTATGGCTACACCTTC

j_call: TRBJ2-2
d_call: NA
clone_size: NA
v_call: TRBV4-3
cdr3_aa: CASSQDLSGQYTGELFF
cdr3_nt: TGCGCCAGCAGCCAAGATTTAAGTGGGCAGTACACCGGGGAGCTGTTTTTT

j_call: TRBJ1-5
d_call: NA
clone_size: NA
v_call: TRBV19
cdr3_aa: CASSNFLTSDQPQHF
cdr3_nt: TGTGCCAGTAGTAACTTCTTGACATCGGATCAGCCCCAGCATTTT